The 9 T cell receptor beta chains below were found in one sample sequenced in a study of T cell repertoires in cytomegalovirus infection. These receptors have no known antigen. One entry per CDR3 protein results from TCRdb running MiXCR on the reads. The top ten hold around an eighth of the sample, which has around 900,000 distinct CDR3 sequences, approximately 31% seen once. This specimen was cultured CD8+ T cells from PBMCs, taken from culture after CMV antigen stimulation. These receptors were taken from a human donor in good health (CMV status not recorded). Some clones in this sample may be carry-over from other donors' samples.

CDR3 region: CASSQDWGRGGLGNEQFF. The CDR3 DNA sequence: TGCGCCAGCAGCCAAGATTGGGGGCGGGGGGGTTTGGGCAATGAGCAGTTCTTC. The V call is TRBV4-3, the J call TRBJ2-1; TRBD2 aligns across 9 bases. The V segment lost 0 bases and the J segment 6 bases; nucleotides outside the gene matches: 12. This CDR3 comprises 18 residues. Germline loops: CDR1 LGHNA, CDR2 YSLEER.

The rearrangement joins TRBV2 to TRBJ2-5; D not resolved. CDR3 size: 14 residues. V was clipped by 1 base and J by 2 bases, with 8 bases between them. The V gene's germline CDR1 is SNHLY and CDR2 FYNNEI. CDR3 sequence reads: CASSEEVRQETQYF. The CDR3 DNA reads TGTGCCAGCAGTGAAGAGGTCAGGCAAGAGACCCAGTACTTC.

This clonotype was seen a handful of times. The rearrangement joins TRBV7-9 to TRBJ1-5; D is undetermined. Trimming shortened V by 2 bases and J by 6 bases, and 5 bases separated the two germline ends. Germline V gene lookup returns CDR1 SEHNR and CDR2 FQNEAQ (reference sequence). The CDR3 loop spans 12 amino acids. CDR3 loop: CASSLSRQPQHF. The CDR3 nucleotides read TGTGCCAGCAGCTTATCCCGTCAGCCCCAGCATTTT.

This sequence joins TRBV27 and TRBJ2-7; 8 positions match TRBD1. Unmatched junction bases numbered 6, after V lost 4 bases and J lost 1 base. Germline V lookup: CDR1 MNHEY, CDR2 SMNVEV (reference sequence). The CDR3 has 15 residues. In DNA, the CDR3 is TGTGCCAGCAGTTCGCTCCGGACAGGGTCCTACGAGCAGTACTTC. Translating gives CASSSLRTGSYEQYF.

This clonotype was detected many times. The genes are TRBV12-3 or TRBV12-4 and TRBJ1-1; D is ambiguous. The germline V and J ends were trimmed by 5 bases and 1 base, with 11 bases remaining between them. This CDR3 has 14 amino acids. For the CDR3, the DNA is TGTGCCAGCAGTGTTCCAATGGGGAACACTGAAGCTTTCTTT. Encoded protein: CASSVPMGNTEAFF.

This chain uses TRBV20-1 with TRBJ2-3; 7 nucleotides match TRBD2. This CDR3 has 16 amino acids. The trim removed 2 bases at V and 0 bases at J, leaving 8 bases unmatched. CDR1 and CDR2 from the germline V gene are DFQATT and SNEGSKA (reference sequence). The CDR3 spells CSARMSAGPSTDTQYF. As DNA, the CDR3 is TGCAGTGCTAGAATGTCAGCGGGGCCGAGCACAGATACGCAGTATTTT.

This chain uses TRBV5-3 with TRBJ2-3; 9 nucleotides line up with TRBD2. TRBV5-3 is given ORF status, its function remaining uncertain. CDR3 length: 15 residues. J was trimmed by 5 bases and V by 8 bases; bases with no gene match: 12. The DNA of the CDR3 is TGTGCCAGCAGCGGGGCGGGGGGGCATGTAGATACGCAGTATTTT. This gives the protein CASSGAGGHVDTQYF.

The rearrangement joins TRBV4-1 to TRBJ1-2, with a tentative D call TRBD1 (5 bases). Trimming left V 1 base short and J 4 bases short, with 16 bases between. Per germline, CDR1 MGHRA and CDR2 YSYEKL. The CDR3 contains 16 residues. The CDR3 sequence: CASSQVDRVASYGYTF. CDR3 DNA: TGCGCCAGCAGCCAAGTTGACAGAGTTGCCAGCTATGGCTACACCTTC.

The chain has TRBV19 and TRBJ1-2; D not resolved. V was pared by 2 bases and J by 2 bases, with 18 bases between. Germline V gives CDR1 LNHDA, CDR2 SQIVND (reference sequence). This CDR3 is 17 amino acids long. CDR3 in amino acids: CASSIRGRELINYGYTF. In DNA form, the CDR3 reads TGTGCCAGTAGTATACGTGGTAGGGAGCTGATCAACTATGGCTACACCTTC.